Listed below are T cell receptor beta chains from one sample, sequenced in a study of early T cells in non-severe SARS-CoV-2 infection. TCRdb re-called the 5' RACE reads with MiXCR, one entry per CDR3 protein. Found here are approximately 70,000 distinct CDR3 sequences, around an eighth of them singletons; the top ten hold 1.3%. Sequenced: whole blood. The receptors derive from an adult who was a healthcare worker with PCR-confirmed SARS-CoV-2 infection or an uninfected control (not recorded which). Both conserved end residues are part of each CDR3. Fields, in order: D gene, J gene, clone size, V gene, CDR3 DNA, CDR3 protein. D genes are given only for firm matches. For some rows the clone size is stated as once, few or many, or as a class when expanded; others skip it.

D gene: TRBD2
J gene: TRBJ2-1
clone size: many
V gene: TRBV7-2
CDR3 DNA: TGTGCCAGCAGCTTAGGTTCGAGCGGGAGGAATGAGCAGTTCTTC
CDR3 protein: CASSLGSSGRNEQFF

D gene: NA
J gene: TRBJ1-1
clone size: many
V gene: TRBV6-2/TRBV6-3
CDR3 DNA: TGTGCCAGCAGTCAGCAGGATCACACTGAAGCTTTCTTT
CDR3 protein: CASSQQDHTEAFF

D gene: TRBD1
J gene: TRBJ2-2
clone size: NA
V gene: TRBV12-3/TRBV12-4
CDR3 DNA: TGTGCCACCCGGGACAGTGCGAACACCGGGGAGCTGTTTTTT
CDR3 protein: CATRDSANTGELFF

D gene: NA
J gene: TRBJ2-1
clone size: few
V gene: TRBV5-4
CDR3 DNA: TGTGCCAGCAGCTTGGGGAGGGGCGGGTACAATGAGCAGTTCTTC
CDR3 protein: CASSLGRGGYNEQFF

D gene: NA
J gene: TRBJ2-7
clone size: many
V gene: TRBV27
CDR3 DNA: TGTGCCAGCAGTTGGGGCGTCGGGGGTTACGAGCAGTACTTC
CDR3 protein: CASSWGVGGYEQYF

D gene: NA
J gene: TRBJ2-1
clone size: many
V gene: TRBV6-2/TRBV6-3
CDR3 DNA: TGTGCCAGTAGTTTTCGGAATGAGCAGTTCTTC
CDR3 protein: CASSFRNEQFF

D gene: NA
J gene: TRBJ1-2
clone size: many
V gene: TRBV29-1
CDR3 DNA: TGCAGCGTTGAAGATCGCGATGGCTACACCTTC
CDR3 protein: CSVEDRDGYTF

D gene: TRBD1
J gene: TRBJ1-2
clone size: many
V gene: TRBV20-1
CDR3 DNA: TGCAGTGCTGGAGGGGCGGACAGGGGCGGCTACACCTTC
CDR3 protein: CSAGGADRGGYTF

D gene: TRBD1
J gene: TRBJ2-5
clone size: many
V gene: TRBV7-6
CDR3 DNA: TGTGCCAGCAGCTTACTGGGACAGGGAATCCGAGAGACCCAGTACTTC
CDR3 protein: CASSLLGQGIRETQYF

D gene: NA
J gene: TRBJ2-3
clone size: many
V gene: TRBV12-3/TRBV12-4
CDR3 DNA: TGTGCCAGTGGGGGGTCAGACCCAGATACGCAGTATTTT
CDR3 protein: CASGGSDPDTQYF

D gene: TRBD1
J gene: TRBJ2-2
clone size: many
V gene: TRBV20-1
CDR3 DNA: TGCAGTGCTTCCGAGGGGGCCGCAAACACCGGGGAGCTGTTTTTT
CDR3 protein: CSASEGAANTGELFF

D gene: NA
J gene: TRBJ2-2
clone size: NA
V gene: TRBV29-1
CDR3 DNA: TGCAGCGTGGTGGAGCGGAACACCGGGGAGCTGTTTTTT
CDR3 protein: CSVVERNTGELFF

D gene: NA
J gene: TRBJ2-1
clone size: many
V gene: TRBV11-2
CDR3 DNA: TGTGCCAGCAGCGTTTACAGCAATGAGCAGTTCTTC
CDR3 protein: CASSVYSNEQFF

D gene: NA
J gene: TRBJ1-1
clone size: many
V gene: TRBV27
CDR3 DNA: TGTGCCAGCAGTTTCCCGAACACTGAAGCTTTCTTT
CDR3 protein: CASSFPNTEAFF